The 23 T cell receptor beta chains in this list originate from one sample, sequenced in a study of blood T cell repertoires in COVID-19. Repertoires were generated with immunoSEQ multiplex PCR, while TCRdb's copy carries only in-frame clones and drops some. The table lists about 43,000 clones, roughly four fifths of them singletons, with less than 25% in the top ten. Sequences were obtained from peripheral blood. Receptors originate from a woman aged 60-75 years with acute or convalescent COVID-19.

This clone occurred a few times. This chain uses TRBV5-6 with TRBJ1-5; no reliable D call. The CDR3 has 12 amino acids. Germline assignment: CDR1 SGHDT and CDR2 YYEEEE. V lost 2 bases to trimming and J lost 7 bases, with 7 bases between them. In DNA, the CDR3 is TGTGCCAGCAGCTTCTTCCGGCAGCCCCAGCATTTT. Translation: CASSFFRQPQHF.

CDR3 residues: CASTETGGGEQFF. The CDR3 nucleotides read TGTGCCAGCACCGAGACAGGGGGTGGTGAGCAGTTCTTC. This chain joins TRBV6-6 and TRBJ2-1, with 9 positions matching TRBD1. V lost 7 bases and J lost 9; bases outside the gene matches: 7. Germline V gives CDR1 MNHNY, CDR2 SVGAGI (reference sequence). CDR3 size: 13 residues.

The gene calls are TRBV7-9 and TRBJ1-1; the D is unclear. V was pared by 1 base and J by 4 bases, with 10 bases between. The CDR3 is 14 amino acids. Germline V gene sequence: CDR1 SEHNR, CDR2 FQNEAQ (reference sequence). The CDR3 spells CASSLGQTATEAFF. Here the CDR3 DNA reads TGTGCCAGCAGCTTAGGACAAACTGCCACTGAAGCTTTCTTT.

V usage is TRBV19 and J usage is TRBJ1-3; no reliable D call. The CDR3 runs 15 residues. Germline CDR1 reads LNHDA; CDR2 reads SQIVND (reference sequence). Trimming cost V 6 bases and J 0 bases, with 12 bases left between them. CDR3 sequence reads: CASRAPNFSGNTIYF. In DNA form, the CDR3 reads TGTGCCAGTAGGGCCCCGAATTTCTCTGGAAACACCATATATTTT.

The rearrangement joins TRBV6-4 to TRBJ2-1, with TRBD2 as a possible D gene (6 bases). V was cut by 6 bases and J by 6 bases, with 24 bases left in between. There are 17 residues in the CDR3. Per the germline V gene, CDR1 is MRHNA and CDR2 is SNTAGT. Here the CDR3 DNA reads TGTGCCAGCAGGGGACCCAAGGCGGGGAGGTTAATCAATGAGCAGTTCTTC. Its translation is CASRGPKAGRLINEQFF.

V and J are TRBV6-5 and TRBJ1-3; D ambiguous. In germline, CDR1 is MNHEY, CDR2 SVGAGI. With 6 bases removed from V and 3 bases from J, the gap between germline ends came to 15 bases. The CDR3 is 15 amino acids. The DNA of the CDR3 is TGTGCCAGCAGGGAGGCCAGGAATTATGGAAACACCATATATTTT. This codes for CASREARNYGNTIYF.

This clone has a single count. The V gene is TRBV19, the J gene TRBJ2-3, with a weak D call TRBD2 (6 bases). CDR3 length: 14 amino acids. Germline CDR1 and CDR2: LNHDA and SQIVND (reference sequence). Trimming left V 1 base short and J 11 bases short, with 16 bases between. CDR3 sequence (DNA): TGTGCCAGTAGTATAGTCACTACTAGCCCCGAGCAGTATTTT. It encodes CASSIVTTSPEQYF.

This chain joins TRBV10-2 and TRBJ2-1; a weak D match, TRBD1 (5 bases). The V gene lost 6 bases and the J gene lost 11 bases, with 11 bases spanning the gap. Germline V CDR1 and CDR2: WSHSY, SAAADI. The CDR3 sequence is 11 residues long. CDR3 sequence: CASRQGWKQFF. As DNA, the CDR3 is TGCGCCAGCAGGCAGGGATGGAAGCAGTTCTTC.

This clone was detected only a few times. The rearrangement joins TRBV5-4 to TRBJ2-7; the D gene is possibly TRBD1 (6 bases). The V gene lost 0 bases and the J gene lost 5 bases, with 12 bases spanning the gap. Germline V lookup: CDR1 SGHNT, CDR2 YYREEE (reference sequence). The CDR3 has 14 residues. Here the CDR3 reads CASSLGDRLDEQYF. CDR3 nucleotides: TGTGCCAGCAGCTTGGGTGACAGGCTGGACGAGCAGTACTTC.

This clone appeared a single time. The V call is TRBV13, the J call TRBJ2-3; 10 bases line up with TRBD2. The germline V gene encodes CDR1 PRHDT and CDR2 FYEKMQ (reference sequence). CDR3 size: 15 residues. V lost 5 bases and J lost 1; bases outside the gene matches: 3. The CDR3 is CASSPGTSGTDTQYF. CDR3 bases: TGTGCCAGCAGCCCCGGGACTAGCGGCACAGATACGCAGTATTTT.

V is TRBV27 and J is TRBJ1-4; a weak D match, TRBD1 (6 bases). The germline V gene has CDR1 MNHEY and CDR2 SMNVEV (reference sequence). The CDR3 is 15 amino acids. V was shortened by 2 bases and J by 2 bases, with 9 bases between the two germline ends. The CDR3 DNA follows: TGTGCCAGCAGTTTAGCGCAGGGGACTAATGAAAAACTGTTTTTT. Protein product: CASSLAQGTNEKLFF.

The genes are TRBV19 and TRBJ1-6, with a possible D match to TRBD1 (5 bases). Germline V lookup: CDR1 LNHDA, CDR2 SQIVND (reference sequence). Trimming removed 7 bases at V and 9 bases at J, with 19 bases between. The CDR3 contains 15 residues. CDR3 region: CASTPKSYQGSPLHF. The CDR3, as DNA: TGTGCCAGTACCCCCAAGAGTTACCAGGGTTCACCCCTCCACTTT.

The DNA of the CDR3 is TGTGCCAGCAGCCCAGCGGGTGGCGGGGGGAATGAGCAGTTCTTC. Its translation is CASSPAGGGGNEQFF. The rearrangement links TRBV6-2 or TRBV6-3 to TRBJ2-1; 8 bases agree with TRBD2. CDR1 is MNHEY and CDR2 is SVGEGT in the germline V gene. The CDR3 totals 15 residues. V lost 6 bases, J lost 7 bases, and 11 bases stayed unmatched.

CDR3 protein: CASSRTGREKLFF. The CDR3 bases are TGTGCCAGCAGCCGGACAGGGCGGGAAAAACTGTTTTTT. The chain is built from TRBV11-2 and TRBJ1-4; 8 bases agree with TRBD1. The CDR3 runs 13 residues. V shed 5 bases and J 8 bases; nucleotides not matched to a gene: 4. The germline V gene encodes CDR1 SGHAT and CDR2 FQNNGV.

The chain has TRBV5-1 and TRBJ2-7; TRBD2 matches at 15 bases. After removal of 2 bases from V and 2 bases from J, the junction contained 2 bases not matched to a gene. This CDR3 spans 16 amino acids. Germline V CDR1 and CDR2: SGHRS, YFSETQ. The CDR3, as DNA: TGCGCCAGCAGCTTAGGGACTAGCGGGAGGACCTACGAGCAGTACTTC. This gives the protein CASSLGTSGRTYEQYF.

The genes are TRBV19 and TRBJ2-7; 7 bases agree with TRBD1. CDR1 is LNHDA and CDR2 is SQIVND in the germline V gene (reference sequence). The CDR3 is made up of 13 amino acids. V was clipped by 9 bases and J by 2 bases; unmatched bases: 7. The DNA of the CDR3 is TGTGCCAGCCGACAGGGAACAACCTACGAGCAGTACTTC. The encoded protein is CASRQGTTYEQYF.

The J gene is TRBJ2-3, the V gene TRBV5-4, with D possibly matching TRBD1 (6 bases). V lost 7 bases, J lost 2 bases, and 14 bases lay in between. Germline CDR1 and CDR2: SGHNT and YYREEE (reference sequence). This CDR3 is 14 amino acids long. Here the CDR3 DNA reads TGTGCCAGCCGGATGGGGGCCCACACAGATACGCAGTATTTT. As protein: CASRMGAHTDTQYF.

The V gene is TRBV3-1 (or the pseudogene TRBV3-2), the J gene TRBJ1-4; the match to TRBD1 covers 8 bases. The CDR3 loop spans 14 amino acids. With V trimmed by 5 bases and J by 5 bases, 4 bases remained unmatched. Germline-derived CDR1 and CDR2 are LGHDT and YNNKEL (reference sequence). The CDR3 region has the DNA TGTGCCAGCAGCGGACAGGGAGGAAATGAAAAACTGTTTTTT. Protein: CASSGQGGNEKLFF.

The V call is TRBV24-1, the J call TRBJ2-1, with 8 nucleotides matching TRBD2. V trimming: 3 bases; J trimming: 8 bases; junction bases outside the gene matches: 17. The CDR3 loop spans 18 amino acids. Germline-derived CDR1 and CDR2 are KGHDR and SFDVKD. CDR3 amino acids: CATSDRPGLVSRLDEQFF. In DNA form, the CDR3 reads TGTGCCACCAGTGATCGTCCGGGACTAGTGAGTCGTCTTGATGAGCAGTTCTTC.

The CDR3 sequence is CASGLASGTGYMAQYF. The DNA of the CDR3 is TGTGCTAGTGGTTTGGCTTCCGGGACAGGGTACATGGCGCAGTACTTC. The chain recombines TRBV12-5 with TRBJ2-7, with 9 nucleotides matching TRBD1. After removal of 1 base from V and 9 bases from J, the junction contained 13 bases not matched to a gene. This CDR3 comprises 16 residues. The V gene's germline CDR1 is LGHNT and CDR2 FRNRAP. Full variable domain (remainder filled in from reference TRBV12-5 and TRBJ2-7): DARVTQTPRHKVTEMGQEVTMRCQPILGHNTVFWYRQTMMQGLELLAYFRNRAPLDDSGMPKDRFSAEMPDATLATLKIQPSEPRDSAVYFCASGLASGTGYMAQYFGPGTRLTVT.

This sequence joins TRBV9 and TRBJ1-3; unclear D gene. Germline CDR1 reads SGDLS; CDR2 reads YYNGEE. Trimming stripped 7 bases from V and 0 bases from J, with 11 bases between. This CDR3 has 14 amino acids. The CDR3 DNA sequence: TGTGCCAGCTCAACAGAACCCTCTGGAAACACCATATATTTT. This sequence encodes CASSTEPSGNTIYF.

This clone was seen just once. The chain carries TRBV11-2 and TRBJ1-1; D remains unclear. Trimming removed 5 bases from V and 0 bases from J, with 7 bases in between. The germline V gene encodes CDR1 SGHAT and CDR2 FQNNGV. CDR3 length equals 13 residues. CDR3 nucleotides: TGTGCCAGCAGCCCCCCCATGAACACTGAAGCTTTCTTT. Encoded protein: CASSPPMNTEAFF.

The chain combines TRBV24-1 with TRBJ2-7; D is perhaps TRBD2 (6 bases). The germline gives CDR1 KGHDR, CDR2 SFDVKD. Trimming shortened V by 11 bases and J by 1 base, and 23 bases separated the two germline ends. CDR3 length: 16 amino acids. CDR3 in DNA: TGTGCCAAGTGGCAGGGAGGATCCCGAGGATCCTACGAGCAGTACTTC. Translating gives CAKWQGGSRGSYEQYF.